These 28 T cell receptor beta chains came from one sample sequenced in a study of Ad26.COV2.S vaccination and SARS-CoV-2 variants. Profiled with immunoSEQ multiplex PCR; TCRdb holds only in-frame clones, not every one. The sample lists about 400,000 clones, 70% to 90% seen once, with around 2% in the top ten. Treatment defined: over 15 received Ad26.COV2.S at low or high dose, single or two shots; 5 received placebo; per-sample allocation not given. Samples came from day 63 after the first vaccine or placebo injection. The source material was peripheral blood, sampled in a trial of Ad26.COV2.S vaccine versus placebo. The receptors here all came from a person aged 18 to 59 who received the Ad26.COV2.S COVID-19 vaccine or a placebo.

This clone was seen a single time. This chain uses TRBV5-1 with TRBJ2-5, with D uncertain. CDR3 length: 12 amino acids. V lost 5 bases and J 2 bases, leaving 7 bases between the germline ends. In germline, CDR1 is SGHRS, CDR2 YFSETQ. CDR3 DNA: TGCGCCAGCAGAAGGGTACAAGAGACCCAGTACTTC. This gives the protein CASRRVQETQYF.

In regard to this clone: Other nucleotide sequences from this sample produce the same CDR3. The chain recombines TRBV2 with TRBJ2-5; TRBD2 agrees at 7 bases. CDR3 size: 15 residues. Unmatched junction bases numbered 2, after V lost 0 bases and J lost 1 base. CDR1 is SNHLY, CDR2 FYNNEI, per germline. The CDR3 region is CASSEAGGPQETQYF. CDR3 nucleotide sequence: TGTGCCAGCAGTGAAGCGGGAGGGCCCCAAGAGACCCAGTACTTC.

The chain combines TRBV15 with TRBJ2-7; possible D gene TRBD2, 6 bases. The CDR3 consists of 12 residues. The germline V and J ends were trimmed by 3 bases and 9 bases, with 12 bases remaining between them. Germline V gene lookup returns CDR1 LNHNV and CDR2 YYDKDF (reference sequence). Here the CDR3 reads CATSRAMEGQYF. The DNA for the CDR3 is TGTGCCACCAGCAGGGCGATGGAGGGGCAGTACTTC.

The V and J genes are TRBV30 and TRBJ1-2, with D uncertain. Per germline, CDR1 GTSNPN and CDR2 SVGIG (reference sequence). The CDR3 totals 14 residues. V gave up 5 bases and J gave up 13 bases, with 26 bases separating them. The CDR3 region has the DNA TGTGCCTGGGGGAGTTGGAGGGCCCTAGAGAGGTGCACCTTC. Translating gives CAWGSWRALERCTF.

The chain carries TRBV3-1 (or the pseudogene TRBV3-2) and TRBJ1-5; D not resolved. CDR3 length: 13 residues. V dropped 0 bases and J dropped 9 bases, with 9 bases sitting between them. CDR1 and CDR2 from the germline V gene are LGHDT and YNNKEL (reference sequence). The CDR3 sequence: CASSQEGVRPQHF. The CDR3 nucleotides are TGTGCCAGCAGCCAAGAAGGAGTGCGGCCCCAGCATTTT.

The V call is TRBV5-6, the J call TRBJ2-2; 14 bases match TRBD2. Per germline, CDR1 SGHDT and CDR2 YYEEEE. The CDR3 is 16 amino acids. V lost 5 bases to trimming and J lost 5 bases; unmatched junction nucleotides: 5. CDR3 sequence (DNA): TGTGCCAGCAGTTTCGGACTAGCGGGAGGAACCGGGGAGCTGTTTTTT. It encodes CASSFGLAGGTGELFF.

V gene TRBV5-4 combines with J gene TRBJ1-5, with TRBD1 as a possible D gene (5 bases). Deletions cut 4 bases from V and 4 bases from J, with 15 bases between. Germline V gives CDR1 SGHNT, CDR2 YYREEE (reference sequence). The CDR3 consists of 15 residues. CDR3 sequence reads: CASSLGSGANQPQHF. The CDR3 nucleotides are TGTGCCAGCAGCCTTGGGTCCGGGGCAAATCAGCCCCAGCATTTT.

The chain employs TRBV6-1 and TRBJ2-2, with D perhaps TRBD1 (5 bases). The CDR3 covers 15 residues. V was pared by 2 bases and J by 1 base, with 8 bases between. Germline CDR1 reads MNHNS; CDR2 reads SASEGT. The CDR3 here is CASSEMGRNTGELFF. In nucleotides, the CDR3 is TGTGCCAGCAGTGAAATGGGGCGGAACACCGGGGAGCTGTTTTTT.

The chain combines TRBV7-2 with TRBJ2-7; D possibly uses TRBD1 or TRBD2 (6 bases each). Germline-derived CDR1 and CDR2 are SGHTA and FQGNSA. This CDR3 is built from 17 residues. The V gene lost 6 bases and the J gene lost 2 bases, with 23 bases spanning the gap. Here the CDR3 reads CASSLGRGATRPYEQYF. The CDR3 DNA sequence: TGTGCCAGCAGTCTCGGTAGGGGGGCTACGCGGCCCTACGAGCAGTACTTC.

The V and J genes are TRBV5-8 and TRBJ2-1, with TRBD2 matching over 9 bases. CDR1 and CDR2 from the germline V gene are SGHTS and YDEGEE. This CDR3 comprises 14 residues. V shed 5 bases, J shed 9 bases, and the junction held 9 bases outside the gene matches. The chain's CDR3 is CASRTGTSRGEQFF. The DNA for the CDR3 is TGTGCCAGCAGAACCGGGACTAGCCGGGGTGAGCAGTTCTTC.

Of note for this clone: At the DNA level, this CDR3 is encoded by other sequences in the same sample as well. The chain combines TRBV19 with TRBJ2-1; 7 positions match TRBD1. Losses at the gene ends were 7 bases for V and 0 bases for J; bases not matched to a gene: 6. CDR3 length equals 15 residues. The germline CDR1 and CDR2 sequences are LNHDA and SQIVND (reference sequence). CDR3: CASTPDRSSYNEQFF. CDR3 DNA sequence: TGTGCCAGTACCCCGGACAGGAGCTCCTACAATGAGCAGTTCTTC.

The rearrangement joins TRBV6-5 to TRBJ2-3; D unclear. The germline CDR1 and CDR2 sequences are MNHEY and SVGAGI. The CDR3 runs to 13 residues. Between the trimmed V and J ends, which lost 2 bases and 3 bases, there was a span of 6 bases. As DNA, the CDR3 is TGTGCCAGCAGTTACGCGGTGACAGATACGCAGTATTTT. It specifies CASSYAVTDTQYF.

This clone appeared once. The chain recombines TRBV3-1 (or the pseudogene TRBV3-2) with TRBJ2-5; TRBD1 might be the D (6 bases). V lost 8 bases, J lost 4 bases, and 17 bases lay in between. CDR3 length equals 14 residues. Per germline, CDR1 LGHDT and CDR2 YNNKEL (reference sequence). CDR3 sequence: CASGDRWVSETQYF. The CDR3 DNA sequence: TGTGCCAGCGGAGACAGGTGGGTTTCAGAGACCCAGTACTTC.

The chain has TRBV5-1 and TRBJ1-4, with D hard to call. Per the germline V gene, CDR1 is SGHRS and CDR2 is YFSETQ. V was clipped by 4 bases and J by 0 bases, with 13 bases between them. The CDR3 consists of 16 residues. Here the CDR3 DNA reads TGCGCCAGCAGCAACCCTTCAATAGCAACTAATGAAAAACTGTTTTTT. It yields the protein CASSNPSIATNEKLFF. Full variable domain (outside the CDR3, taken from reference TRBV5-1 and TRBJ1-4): KAGVTQTPRYLIKTRGQQVTLSCSPISGHRSVSWYQQTPGQGLQFLFEYFSETQRNKGNFPGRFSGRQFSNSRSEMNVSTLELGDSALYLCASSNPSIATNEKLFFGSGTQLSVL.

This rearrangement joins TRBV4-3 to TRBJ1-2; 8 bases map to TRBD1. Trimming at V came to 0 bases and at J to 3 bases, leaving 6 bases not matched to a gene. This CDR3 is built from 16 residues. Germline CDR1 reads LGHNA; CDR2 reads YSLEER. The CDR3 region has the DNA TGCGCCAGCAGCCAAGATAGCACAGGGGGGTACTATGGCTACACCTTC. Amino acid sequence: CASSQDSTGGYYGYTF.

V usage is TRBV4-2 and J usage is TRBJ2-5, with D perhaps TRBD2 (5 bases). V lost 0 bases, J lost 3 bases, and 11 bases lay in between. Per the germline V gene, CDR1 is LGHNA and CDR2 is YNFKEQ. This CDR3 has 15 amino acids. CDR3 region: CASSQDIRGEETQYF. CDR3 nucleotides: TGTGCCAGCAGCCAAGACATTCGGGGAGAAGAGACCCAGTACTTC.

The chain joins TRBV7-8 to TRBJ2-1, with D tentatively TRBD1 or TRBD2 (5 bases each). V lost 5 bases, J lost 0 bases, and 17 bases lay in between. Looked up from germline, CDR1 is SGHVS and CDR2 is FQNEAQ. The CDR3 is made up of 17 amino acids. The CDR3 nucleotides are TGTGCCAGCAGCCCACTTAGGCCAGGGAGCTCCTACAATGAGCAGTTCTTC. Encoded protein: CASSPLRPGSSYNEQFF.

For the CDR3, the DNA is TGTGCCACCAGTGATAGGGACCTCAAACTGGGGAATGAGCAGTTCTTC. This gives the protein CATSDRDLKLGNEQFF. The chain uses TRBV24-1 and TRBJ2-1; possibly TRBD1 or TRBD2 for D (5 bases each). The CDR3 is 16 residues long. Germline assignment: CDR1 KGHDR and CDR2 SFDVKD. Deletions cut 3 bases from V and 7 bases from J, with 18 bases between.

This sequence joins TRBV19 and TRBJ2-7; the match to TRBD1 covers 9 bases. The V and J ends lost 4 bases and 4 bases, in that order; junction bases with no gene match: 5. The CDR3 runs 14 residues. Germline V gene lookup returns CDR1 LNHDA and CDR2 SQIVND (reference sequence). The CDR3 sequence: CASSTGTGPYEQYF. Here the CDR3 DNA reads TGTGCCAGTAGTACCGGGACAGGGCCTTACGAGCAGTACTTC.

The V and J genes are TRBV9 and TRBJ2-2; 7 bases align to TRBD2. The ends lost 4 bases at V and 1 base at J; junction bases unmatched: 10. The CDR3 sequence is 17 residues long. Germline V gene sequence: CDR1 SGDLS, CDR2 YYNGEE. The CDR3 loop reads CASSFLGGQGNTGELFF. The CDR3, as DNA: TGTGCCAGCAGCTTTTTGGGAGGGCAGGGGAACACCGGGGAGCTGTTTTTT.

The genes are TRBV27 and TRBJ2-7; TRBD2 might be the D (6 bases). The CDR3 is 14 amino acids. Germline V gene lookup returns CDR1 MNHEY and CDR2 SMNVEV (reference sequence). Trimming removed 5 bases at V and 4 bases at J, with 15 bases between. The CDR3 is CASSPRDSLYEQYF. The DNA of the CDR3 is TGTGCCAGCAGTCCGCGGGACTCCCTATACGAGCAGTACTTC.

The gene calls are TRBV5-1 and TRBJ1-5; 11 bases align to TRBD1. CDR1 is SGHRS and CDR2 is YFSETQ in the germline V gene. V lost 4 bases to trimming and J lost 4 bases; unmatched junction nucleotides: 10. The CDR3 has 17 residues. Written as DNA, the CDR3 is TGCGCCAGCAGCCCCGGACAGGGGGCGATCACGAATCAGCCCCAGCATTTT. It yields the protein CASSPGQGAITNQPQHF.

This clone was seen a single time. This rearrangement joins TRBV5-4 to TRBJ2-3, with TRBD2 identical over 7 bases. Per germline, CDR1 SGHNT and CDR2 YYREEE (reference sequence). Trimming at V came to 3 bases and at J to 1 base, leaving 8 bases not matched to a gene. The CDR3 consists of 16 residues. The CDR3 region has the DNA TGTGCCAGCAGCTCCGAGGATACTAGCGGCACAGATACGCAGTATTTT. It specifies CASSSEDTSGTDTQYF.

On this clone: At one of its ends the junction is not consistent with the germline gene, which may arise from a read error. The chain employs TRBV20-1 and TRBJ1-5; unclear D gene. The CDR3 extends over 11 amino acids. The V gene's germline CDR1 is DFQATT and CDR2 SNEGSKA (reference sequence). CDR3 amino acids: CSAGDPAAQHF. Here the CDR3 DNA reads TGCAGTGCTGGAGACCCGGCGGCCCAGCATTTT.

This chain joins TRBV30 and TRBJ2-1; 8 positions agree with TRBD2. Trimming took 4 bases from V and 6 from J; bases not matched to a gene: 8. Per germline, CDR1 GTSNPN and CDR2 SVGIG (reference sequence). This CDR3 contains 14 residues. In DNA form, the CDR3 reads TGTGCCTGGAACCGACTAGCGTTTGGCAATGAGCAGTTCTTC. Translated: CAWNRLAFGNEQFF.

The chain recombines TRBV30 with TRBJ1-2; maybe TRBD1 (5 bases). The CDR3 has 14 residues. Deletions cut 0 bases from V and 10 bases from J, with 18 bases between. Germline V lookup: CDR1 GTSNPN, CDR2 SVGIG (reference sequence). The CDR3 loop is CAWSVLGRGGAYTF. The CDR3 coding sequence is TGTGCCTGGAGTGTACTTGGTCGGGGCGGAGCCTACACCTTC.

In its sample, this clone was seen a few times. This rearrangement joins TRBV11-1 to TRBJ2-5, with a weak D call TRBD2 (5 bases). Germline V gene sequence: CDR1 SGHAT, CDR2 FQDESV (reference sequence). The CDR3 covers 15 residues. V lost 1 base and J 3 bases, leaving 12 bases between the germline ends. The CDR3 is CASSLGGLIKETQYF. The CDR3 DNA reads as TGTGCCAGCAGCTTAGGAGGACTTATCAAAGAGACCCAGTACTTC. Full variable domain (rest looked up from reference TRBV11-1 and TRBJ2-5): EAEVAQSPRYKITEKSQAVAFWCDPISGHATLYWYRQILGQGPELLVQFQDESVVDDSQLPKDRFSAERLKGVDSTLKIQPAELGDSAMYLCASSLGGLIKETQYFGPGTRLLVL.

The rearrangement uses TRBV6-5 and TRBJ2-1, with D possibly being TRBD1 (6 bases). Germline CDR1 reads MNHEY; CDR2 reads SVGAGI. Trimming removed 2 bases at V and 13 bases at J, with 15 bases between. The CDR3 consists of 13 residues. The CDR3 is CASSYRLGTPQFF. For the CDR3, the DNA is TGTGCCAGCAGTTACAGGCTTGGGACACCCCAGTTCTTC.